This T cell receptor beta chain came from a study of OX40 agonist ivuxolimab in advanced cancers. TCRdb keeps only in-frame clones here, not all; method: immunoSEQ multiplex PCR. Here the sample spans 55,000 to 80,000 clones, 75% to 90% being singletons. V was clipped by 2 bases and J by 4 bases; unmatched bases: 11. The CDR3 runs to 16 residues. Germline V gene lookup returns CDR1 SGHKS and CDR2 YYEKEE (reference sequence). Sequenced material: CD4+ or CD8+ T cells sorted from blood, taken in a trial of the OX40 agonist ivuxolimab. This receptor was taken from an adult with an advanced solid tumor such as melanoma, head and neck, liver or kidney cancer. The V gene is TRBV5-5, the J gene TRBJ2-7; TRBD1 aligns across 8 bases. Here the CDR3 reads CASSFSPGQDLYEQYF. CDR3 in DNA: TGTGCCAGCAGCTTCTCACCGGGACAGGACCTATACGAGCAGTACTTC.